This TCR beta chain was sequenced for a study of T cells in Graves' hyperthyroidism and ophthalmopathy. This clonotype was recorded at least ten times. Amplified regions were TCR beta CDR3 sequences from RNA transcripts. With the HTBI primer set, the TCR CDR3 went through a first round of RT-PCR. Each CDR3 protein gets one entry after TCRdb re-called the multiplex PCR reads with MiXCR. Of fewer than 600,000 distinct CDR3 sequences listed, about an eighth were seen once; the top ten hold about a sixth. Per germline, CDR1 SGHTA and CDR2 FQGTGA. CDR3 length: 16 residues. The V and J ends lost 7 bases and 7 bases respectively, with 22 bases between them. Stable disease denoted Graves' hyperthyroidism without ophthalmopathy progression within 18 months.

The receptor comes from a woman younger than 35 with Graves' hyperthyroidism. The chain carries TRBV7-3 and TRBJ2-2; no definite D call. The sample taken for sequencing was blood. The CDR3 nucleotides are TGTGCCAGCACCCTCCCTCGGTTGGGTGCCGTCGGGGAGCTGTTTTTT. Translated, it gives CASTLPRLGAVGELFF.